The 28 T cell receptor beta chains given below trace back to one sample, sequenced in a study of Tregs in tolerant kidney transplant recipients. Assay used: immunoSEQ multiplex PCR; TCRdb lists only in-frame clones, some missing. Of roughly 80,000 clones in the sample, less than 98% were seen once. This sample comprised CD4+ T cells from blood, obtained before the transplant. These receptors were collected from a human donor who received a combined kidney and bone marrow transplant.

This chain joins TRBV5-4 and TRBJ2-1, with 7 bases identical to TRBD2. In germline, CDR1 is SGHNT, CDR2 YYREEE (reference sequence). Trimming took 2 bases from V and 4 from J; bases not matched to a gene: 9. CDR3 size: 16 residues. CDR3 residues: CASSLPSGGLYNEQFF. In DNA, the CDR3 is TGTGCCAGCAGCTTACCTAGCGGCGGCCTATACAATGAGCAGTTCTTC.

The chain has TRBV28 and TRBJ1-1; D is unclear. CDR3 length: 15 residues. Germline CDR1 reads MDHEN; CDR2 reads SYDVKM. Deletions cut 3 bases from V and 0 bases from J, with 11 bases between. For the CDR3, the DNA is TGTGCCAGCAGTTTTCCAGGTGAGATGAACACTGAAGCTTTCTTT. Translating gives CASSFPGEMNTEAFF.

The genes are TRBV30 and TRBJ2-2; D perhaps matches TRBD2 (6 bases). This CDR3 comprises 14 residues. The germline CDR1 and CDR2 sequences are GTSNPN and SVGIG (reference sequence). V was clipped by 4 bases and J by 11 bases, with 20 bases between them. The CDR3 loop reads CAWNGGAATPELFF. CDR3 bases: TGTGCCTGGAACGGAGGGGCCGCTACACCAGAGCTGTTTTTT.

The CDR3 sequence is CASSSTGIHSGANVLTF. CDR3 sequence (DNA): TGTGCCAGCTCATCGACAGGGATTCACTCTGGGGCCAACGTCCTGACTTTC. The chain links TRBV18 to TRBJ2-6, with 7 bases matching TRBD1. The CDR3 is 17 amino acids. Trimming cost V 5 bases and J 0 bases; bases outside gene matches: 7. Germline values: CDR1 KGHSH, CDR2 LQKENI. The full variable domain, completed using reference TRBV18 and TRBJ2-6, is NAGVMQNPRHLVRRRGQEARLRCSPMKGHSHVYWYRQLPEEGLKFMVYLQKENIIDESGMPKERFSAEFPKEGPSILRIQQVVRGDSAAYFCASSSTGIHSGANVLTFGAGSRLTVL.

The CDR3 coding sequence is TGTGCCAGTAGTATTCCCACCGTTTCGGGGACAGGGGTGTATGGCTACACCTTC. Protein: CASSIPTVSGTGVYGYTF. This sequence joins TRBV19 and TRBJ1-2; 10 bases align to TRBD1. Germline lookup yields CDR1 LNHDA and CDR2 SQIVND (reference sequence). The CDR3 is 18 residues long. J was trimmed by 5 bases and V by 3 bases; bases with no gene match: 15.

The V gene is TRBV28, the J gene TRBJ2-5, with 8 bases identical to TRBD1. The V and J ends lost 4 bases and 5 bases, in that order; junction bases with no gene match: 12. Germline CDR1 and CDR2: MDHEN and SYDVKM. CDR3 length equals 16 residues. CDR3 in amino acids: CASSSRTGTVMETQYF. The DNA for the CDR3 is TGTGCCAGCAGTTCCCGGACAGGGACGGTGATGGAGACCCAGTACTTC.

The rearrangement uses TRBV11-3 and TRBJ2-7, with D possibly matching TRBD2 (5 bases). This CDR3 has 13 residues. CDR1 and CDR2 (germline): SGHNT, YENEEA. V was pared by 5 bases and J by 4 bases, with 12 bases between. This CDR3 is CASSPGNAYEQYF. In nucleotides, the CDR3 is TGTGCCAGCAGCCCCGGGAACGCATACGAGCAGTACTTC.

The CDR3 nucleotides read TGCGCCAGCAGCCTGACCCCCGGGACAGCCTATGGGGGGCAGTTCTTC. This codes for CASSLTPGTAYGGQFF. The V gene is TRBV4-3, the J gene TRBJ2-1, with 7 bases lining up with TRBD1. Looked up from germline, CDR1 is LGHNA and CDR2 is YSLEER. The CDR3 consists of 16 residues. The ends lost 4 bases at V and 12 bases at J; junction bases unmatched: 18.

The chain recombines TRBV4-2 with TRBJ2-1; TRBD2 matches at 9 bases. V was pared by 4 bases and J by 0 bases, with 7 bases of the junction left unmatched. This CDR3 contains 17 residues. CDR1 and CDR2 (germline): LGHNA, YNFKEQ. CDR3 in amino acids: CASSPRPLAGSYNEQFF. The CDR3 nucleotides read TGTGCCAGCAGCCCTAGACCACTAGCGGGCTCCTACAATGAGCAGTTCTTC.

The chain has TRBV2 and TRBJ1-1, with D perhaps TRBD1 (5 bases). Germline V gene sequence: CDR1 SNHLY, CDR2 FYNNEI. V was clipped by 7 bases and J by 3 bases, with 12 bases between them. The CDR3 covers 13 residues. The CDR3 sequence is CASTSGWDTEAFF. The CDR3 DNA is TGTGCCAGCACCTCAGGGTGGGACACTGAAGCTTTCTTT.

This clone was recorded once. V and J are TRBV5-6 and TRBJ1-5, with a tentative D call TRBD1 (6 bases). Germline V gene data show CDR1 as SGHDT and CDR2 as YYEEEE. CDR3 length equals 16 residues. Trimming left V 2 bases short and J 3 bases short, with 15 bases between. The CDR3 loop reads CASSFSGGQFNQPQHF. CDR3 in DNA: TGTGCCAGCAGCTTTTCGGGTGGACAGTTCAATCAGCCCCAGCATTTT.

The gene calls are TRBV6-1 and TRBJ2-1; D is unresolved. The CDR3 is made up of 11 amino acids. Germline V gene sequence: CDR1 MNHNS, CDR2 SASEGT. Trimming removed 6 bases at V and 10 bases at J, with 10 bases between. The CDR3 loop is CASSLSGEQFF. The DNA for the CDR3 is TGTGCCAGCAGCCTCTCCGGGGAGCAGTTCTTC.

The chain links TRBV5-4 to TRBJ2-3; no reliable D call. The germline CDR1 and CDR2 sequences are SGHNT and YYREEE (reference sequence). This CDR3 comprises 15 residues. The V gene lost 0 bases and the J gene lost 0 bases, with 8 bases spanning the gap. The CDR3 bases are TGTGCCAGCAGCTTGGACCGAGTGAGCACAGATACGCAGTATTTT. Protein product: CASSLDRVSTDTQYF.

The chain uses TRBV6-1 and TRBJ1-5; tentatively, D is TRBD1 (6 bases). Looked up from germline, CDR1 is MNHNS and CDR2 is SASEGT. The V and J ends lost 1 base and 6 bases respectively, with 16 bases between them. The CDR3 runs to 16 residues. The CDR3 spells CASSEGTRGGGQPQHF. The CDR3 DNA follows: TGTGCCAGCAGTGAAGGGACCAGGGGAGGGGGTCAGCCCCAGCATTTT.

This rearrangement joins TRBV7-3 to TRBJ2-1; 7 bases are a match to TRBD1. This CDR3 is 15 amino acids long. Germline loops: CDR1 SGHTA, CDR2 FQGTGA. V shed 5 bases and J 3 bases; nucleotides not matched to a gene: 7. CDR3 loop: CASSPTGAGYNEQFF. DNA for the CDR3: TGTGCCAGCAGCCCCACAGGGGCCGGCTACAATGAGCAGTTCTTC. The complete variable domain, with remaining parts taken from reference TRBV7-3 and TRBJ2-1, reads GAGVSQTPSNKVTEKGKYVELRCDPISGHTALYWYRQSLGQGPEFLIYFQGTGAADDSGLPNDRFFAVRPEGSVSTLKIQRTERGDSAVYLCASSPTGAGYNEQFFGPGTRLTVL.

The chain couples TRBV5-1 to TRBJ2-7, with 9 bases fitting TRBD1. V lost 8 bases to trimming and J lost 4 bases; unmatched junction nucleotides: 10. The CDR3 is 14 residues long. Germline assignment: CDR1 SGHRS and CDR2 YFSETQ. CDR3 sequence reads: CASTSGTGSYEQYF. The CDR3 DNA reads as TGCGCCAGTACATCCGGGACAGGGAGTTACGAGCAGTACTTC.

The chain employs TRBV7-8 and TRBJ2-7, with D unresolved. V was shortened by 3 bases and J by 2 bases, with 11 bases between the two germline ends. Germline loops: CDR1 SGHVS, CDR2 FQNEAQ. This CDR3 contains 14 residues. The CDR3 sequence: CASSFSGAPYEQYF. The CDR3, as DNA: TGTGCCAGCAGCTTTTCGGGTGCTCCCTACGAGCAGTACTTC.

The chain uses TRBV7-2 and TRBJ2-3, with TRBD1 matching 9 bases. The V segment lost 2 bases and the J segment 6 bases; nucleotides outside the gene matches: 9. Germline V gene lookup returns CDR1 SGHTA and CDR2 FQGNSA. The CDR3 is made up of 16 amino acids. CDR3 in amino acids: CASSLSVQGAQDTQYF. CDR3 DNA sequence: TGTGCCAGCAGCTTATCGGTACAGGGGGCGCAGGATACGCAGTATTTT. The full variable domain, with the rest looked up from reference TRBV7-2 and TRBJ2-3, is GAGVSQSPSNKVTEKGKDVELRCDPISGHTALYWYRQSLGQGLEFLIYFQGNSAPDKSGLPSDRFSAERTGGSVSTLTIQRTQQEDSAVYLCASSLSVQGAQDTQYFGPGTRLTVL.

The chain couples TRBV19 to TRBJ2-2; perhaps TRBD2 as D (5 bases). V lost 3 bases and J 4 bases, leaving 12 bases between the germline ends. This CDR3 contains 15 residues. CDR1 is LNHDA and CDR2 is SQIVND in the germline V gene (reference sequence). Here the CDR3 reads CASSMWTGSTGELFF. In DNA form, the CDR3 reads TGTGCCAGTAGTATGTGGACGGGGAGCACCGGGGAGCTGTTTTTT.

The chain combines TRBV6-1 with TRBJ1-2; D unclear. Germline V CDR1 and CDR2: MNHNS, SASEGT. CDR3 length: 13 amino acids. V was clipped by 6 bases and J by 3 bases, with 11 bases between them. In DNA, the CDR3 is TGTGCCAGCAGGGAGGGAATCGACTATGGCTACACCTTC. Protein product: CASREGIDYGYTF.

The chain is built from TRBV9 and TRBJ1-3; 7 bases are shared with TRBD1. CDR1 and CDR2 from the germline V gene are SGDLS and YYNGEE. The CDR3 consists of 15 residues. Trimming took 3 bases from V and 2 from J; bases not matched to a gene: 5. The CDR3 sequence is CASSARQGAGNTIYF. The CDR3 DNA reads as TGTGCCAGCAGCGCCAGACAGGGAGCTGGAAACACCATATATTTT.

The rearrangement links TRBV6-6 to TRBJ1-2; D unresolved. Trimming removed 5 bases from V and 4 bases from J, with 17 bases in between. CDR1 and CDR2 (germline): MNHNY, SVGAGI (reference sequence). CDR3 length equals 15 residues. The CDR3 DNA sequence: TGTGCCAGCAGTAGCAAATCGACGGGATCCTATGGCTACACCTTC. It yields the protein CASSSKSTGSYGYTF.

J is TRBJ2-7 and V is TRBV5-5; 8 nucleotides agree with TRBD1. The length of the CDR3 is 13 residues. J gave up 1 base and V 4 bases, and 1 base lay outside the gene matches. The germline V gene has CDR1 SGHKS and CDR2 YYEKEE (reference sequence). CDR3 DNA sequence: TGTGCCAGCAGCGGGACAGGATCCTACGAGCAGTACTTC. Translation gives CASSGTGSYEQYF. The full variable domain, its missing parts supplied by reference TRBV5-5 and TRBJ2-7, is DAGVTQSPTHLIKTRGQQVTLRCSPISGHKSVSWYQQVLGQGPQFIFQYYEKEERGRGNFPDRFSARQFPNYSSELNVNALLLGDSALYLCASSGTGSYEQYFGPGTRLTVT.

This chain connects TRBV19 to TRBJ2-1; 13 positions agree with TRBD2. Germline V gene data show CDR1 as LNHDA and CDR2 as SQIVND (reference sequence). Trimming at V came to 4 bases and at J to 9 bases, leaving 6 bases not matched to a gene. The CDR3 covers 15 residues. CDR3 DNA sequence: TGTGCCAGTAGTAGCGGACTAGCGGGGGCCGGTGAGCAGTTCTTC. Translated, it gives CASSSGLAGAGEQFF.

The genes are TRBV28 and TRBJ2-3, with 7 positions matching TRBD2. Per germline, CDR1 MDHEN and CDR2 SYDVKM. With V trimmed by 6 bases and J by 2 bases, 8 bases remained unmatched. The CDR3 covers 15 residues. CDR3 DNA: TGTGCCAGCAGCGGGGCTAGCGGAATCACAGATACGCAGTATTTT. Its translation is CASSGASGITDTQYF.

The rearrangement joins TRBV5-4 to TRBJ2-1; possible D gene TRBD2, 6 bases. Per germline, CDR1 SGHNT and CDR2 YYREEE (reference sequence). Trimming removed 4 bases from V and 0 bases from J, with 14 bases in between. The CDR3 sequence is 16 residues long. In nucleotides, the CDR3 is TGTGCCAGCAGCGAGGGACTGGAAGTCTCCTACAATGAGCAGTTCTTC. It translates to CASSEGLEVSYNEQFF.

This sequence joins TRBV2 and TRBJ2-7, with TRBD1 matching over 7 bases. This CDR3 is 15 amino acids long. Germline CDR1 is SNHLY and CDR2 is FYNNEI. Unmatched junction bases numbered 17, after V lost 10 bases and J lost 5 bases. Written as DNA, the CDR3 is TGTGCCACCAGAAAGACAGGGCTTTTTTTAGACGAGCAGTACTTC. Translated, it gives CATRKTGLFLDEQYF.

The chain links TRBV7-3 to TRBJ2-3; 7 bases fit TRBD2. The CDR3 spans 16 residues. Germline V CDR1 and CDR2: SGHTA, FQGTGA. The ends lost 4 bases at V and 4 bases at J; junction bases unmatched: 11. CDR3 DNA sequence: TGTGCCAGCAGCTCTGCCGGGCGGGGGACCTCAGATACGCAGTATTTT. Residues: CASSSAGRGTSDTQYF.